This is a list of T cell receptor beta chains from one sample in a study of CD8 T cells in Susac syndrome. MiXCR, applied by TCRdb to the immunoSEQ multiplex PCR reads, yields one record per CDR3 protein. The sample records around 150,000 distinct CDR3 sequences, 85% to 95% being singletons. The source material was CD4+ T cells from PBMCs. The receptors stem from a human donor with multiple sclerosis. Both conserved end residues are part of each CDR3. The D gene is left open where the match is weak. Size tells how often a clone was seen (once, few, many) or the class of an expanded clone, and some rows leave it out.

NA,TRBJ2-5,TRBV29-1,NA,CSAPGGAPQETQYF,TGCAGCGCCCCTGGGGGAGCCCCCCAAGAGACCCAGTACTTC
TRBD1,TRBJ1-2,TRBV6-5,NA,CASSDRVWGYTF,TGTGCCAGCAGCGACAGGGTGTGGGGCTACACCTTC
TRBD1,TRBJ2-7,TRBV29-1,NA,CSVRTGQIYEQYF,TGCAGCGTCCGGACAGGGCAAATCTACGAGCAGTACTTC
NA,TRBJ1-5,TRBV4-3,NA,CASSQERVRSSNQPQHF,TGCGCCAGCAGCCAAGAAAGAGTCCGGAGTAGCAATCAGCCCCAGCATTTT
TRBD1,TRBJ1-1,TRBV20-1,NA,CSATRPGTESMGAFF,TGCAGTGCCACCCGACCCGGGACAGAATCTATGGGAGCTTTCTTT
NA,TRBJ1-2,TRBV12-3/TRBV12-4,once,CASNSNPGREGYTF,TGTGCCAGCAACTCAAACCCAGGACGCGAAGGCTACACCTTC
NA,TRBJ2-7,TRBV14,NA,CASSQDVGFSEQYF,TGTGCCAGCAGCCAAGATGTAGGTTTTAGCGAGCAGTACTTC
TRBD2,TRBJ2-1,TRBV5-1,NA,CASSWGGWTSAYNEQFF,TGCGCCAGCAGCTGGGGAGGGTGGACTAGCGCCTACAATGAGCAGTTCTTC
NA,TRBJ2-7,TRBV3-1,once,CASSQDLWYEQYF,TGTGCCAGCAGCCAAGATTTATGGTACGAGCAGTACTTC
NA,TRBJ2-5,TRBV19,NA,CASSPVTGRRETQYF,TGTGCCAGTAGTCCAGTGACAGGCCGGCGGGAGACCCAGTACTTC
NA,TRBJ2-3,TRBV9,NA,CASSVAPQANTQYF,TGTGCCAGCAGCGTAGCCCCACAGGCGAATACGCAGTATTTT
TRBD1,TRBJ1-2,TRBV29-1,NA,CSVEGRQGTNYGYTF,TGCAGCGTTGAGGGGCGACAGGGAACTAACTATGGCTACACCTTC
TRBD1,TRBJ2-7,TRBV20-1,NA,CSAKRTGVRYEQYF,TGCAGTGCTAAACGGACAGGGGTGCGCTACGAGCAGTACTTC
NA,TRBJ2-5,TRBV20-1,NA,CSVSVGETQYF,TGCAGTGTTTCGGTGGGAGAGACCCAGTACTTC
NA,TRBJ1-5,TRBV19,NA,CASSIGGGPSNQPQHF,TGTGCCAGTAGTATCGGGGGGGGACCCAGCAATCAGCCCCAGCATTTT
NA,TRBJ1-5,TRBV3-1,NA,CASSQDSRGRQPQHF,TGTGCCAGCAGCCAAGATTCTAGGGGACGGCAGCCCCAGCATTTT
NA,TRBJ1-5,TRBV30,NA,CAWSVSSLNQPQHF,TGTGCCTGGAGTGTGAGCAGTCTCAATCAGCCCCAGCATTTT
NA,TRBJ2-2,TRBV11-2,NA,CASSPRGGGMYANTGELFF,TGTGCCAGCAGCCCGAGGGGAGGAGGGATGTATGCGAACACCGGGGAGCTGTTTTTT
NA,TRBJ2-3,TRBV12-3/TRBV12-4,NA,CASSFLRIGSTDTQYF,TGTGCCAGCAGTTTTCTTCGGATAGGATCCACAGATACGCAGTATTTT
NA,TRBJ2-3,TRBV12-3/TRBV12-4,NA,CASSGLGTNTQYF,TGTGCCAGCAGTGGCCTGGGGACAAATACGCAGTATTTT
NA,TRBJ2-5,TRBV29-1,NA,CSVERRPRNQETQYF,TGCAGCGTTGAACGTCGCCCTAGAAATCAAGAGACCCAGTACTTC
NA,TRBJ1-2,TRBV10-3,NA,CAISEAGIGYTF,TGTGCCATCAGTGAGGCAGGGATCGGCTACACCTTC
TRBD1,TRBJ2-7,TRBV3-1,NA,CASSQDQGAGSYEQYF,TGTGCCAGCAGCCAAGATCAGGGGGCGGGGAGCTACGAGCAGTACTTC
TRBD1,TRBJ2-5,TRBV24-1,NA,CATSDPLTGVRETQYF,TGTGCCACCAGTGATCCTCTTACAGGGGTACGGGAGACCCAGTACTTC
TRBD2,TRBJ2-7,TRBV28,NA,CASSALGAGEGEQYF,TGTGCCAGCAGTGCCCTGGGAGCGGGAGAGGGTGAGCAGTACTTC
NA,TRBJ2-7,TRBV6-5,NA,CASSSDVWNYEQYF,TGTGCCAGCAGTTCCGACGTTTGGAACTACGAGCAGTACTTC
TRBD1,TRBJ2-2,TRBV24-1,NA,CATGTGVTGELFF,TGTGCCACCGGGACAGGGGTCACCGGGGAGCTGTTTTTT
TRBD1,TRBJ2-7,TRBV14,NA,CASSRTGAEQYF,TGTGCCAGCAGCCGTACAGGGGCCGAGCAGTACTTC
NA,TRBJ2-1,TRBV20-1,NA,CSARSPRGREQFF,TGCAGTGCTAGGTCCCCTCGGGGTCGAGAGCAGTTCTTC
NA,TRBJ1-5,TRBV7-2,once,CASSLGAVGQPQHF,TGTGCCAGCAGCTTAGGGGCGGTCGGGCAGCCCCAGCATTTT
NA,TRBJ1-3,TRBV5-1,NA,CASSLASGNTIYF,TGCGCCAGCAGCCTAGCTTCTGGAAACACCATATATTTT
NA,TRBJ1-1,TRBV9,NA,CASSVDGPAGVNTEAFF,TGTGCCAGCAGCGTAGATGGCCCGGCAGGGGTGAACACTGAAGCTTTCTTT
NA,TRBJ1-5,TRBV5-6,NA,CASSLDGFNQPQHF,TGTGCCAGCAGCTTGGACGGTTTCAATCAGCCCCAGCATTTT
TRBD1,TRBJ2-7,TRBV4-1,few,CASSQGQGNYEQYF,TGCGCCAGCAGCCAGGGACAGGGTAATTACGAGCAGTACTTC
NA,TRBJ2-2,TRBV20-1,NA,CSARDSERMNTGELFF,TGCAGTGCTAGAGATTCCGAGCGGATGAACACCGGGGAGCTGTTTTTT
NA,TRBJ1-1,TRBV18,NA,CASSPKGIPLGTEAFF,TGTGCCAGCTCACCAAAGGGTATCCCTTTGGGCACTGAAGCTTTCTTT
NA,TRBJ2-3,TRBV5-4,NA,CASSGGLPFSTDTQYF,TGTGCCAGCAGCGGGGGACTGCCATTCAGCACAGATACGCAGTATTTT
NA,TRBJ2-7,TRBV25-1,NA,CASGPRAGRYEQYF,TGTGCCAGCGGCCCCCGGGCAGGGCGGTACGAGCAGTACTTC
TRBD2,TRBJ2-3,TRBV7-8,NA,CASSLGVAGGPDTQYF,TGTGCCAGCAGCTTAGGTGTAGCGGGGGGGCCGGATACGCAGTATTTT
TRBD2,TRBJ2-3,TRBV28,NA,CASSTPRLASADTQYF,TGTGCCAGCAGTACTCCGAGACTAGCGTCGGCAGATACGCAGTATTTT
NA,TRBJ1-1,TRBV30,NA,CAWTQEGEAFF,TGTGCCTGGACCCAGGAGGGAGAAGCTTTCTTT
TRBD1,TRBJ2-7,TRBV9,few,CASSVAGQSYEQYF,TGTGCCAGCAGCGTAGCGGGACAGTCCTACGAGCAGTACTTC
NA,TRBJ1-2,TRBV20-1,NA,CSAIQRSSGYTF,TGCAGTGCGATTCAGAGATCCTCGGGCTACACCTTC
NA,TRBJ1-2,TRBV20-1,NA,CSARRRGPLGGYTF,TGCAGTGCTAGAAGACGGGGGCCTTTAGGGGGCTACACCTTC
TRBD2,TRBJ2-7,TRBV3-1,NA,CASSHPPGQRGYEQYF,TGTGCCAGCAGCCACCCCCCTGGGCAGCGGGGCTACGAGCAGTACTTC
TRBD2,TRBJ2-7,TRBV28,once,CASRQPGTSSHEQYF,TGTGCCAGCAGGCAACCCGGGACTAGCTCTCACGAGCAGTACTTC
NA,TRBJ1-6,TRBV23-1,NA,CASSQWQRNSPLHF,TGCGCCAGCAGTCAGTGGCAGAGAAATTCACCCCTCCACTTT
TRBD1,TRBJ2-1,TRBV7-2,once,CASSLRDRGYNEQFF,TGTGCCAGCAGCTTGAGGGACAGGGGATACAATGAGCAGTTCTTC
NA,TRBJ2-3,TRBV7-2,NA,CASSQTGPQTADTQYF,TGTGCCAGCAGCCAAACGGGACCACAGACGGCAGATACGCAGTATTTT
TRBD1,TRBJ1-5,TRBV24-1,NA,CATSDGQGGRPQHF,TGTGCCACCAGTGACGGACAGGGGGGCCGGCCCCAGCATTTT
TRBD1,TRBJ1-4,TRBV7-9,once,CASSTRQGAREKLFF,TGTGCCAGCAGCACCAGGCAGGGGGCGAGAGAAAAACTGTTTTTT